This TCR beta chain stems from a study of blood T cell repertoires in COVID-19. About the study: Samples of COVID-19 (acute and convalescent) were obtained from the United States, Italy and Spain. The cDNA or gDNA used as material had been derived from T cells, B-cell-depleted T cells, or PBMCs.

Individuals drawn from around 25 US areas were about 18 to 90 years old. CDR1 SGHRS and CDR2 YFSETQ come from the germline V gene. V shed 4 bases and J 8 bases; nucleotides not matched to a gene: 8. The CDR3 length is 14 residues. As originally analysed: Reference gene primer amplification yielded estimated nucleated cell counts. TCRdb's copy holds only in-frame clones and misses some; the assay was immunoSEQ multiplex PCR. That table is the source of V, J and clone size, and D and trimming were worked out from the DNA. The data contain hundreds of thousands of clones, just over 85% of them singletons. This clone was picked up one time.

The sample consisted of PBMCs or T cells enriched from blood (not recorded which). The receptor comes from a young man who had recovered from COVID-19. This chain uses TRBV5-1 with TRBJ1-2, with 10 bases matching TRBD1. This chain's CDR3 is CASSNGQGVEGYTF. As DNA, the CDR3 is TGCGCCAGCAGCAATGGACAGGGGGTGGAAGGCTACACCTTC.